This TCR beta chain originates from a study of beta chain features in type 1 diabetes. The whole isolated RNA underwent reverse transcription, so sequencing captured expressed TCRB transcripts. Method: immunoSEQ multiplex PCR; TCRdb's copy keeps in-frame clones and lacks some. The sample yields more than 150,000 clones, approximately 13% seen once. There are 16 residues in the CDR3. J gave up 5 bases and V 4 bases, and 8 bases lay outside the gene matches. CDR1 is SGHTA, CDR2 FQGNSA, per germline. Whole-study results and caveats: Across all four CD4+ subsets, people with type 1 diabetes showed modestly shorter TCRB CDR3s.

Regarding this clone: Its antigen is not identified.

Via CD45RO/CCR7/CD25/CD127/CD95/CD27, cells of the CD4+ naive, central memory, regulatory and stem cell-like memory subsets were sorted. The clonotype originates from a woman aged 18 to 35 in good health. The V gene is TRBV7-2, the J gene TRBJ1-1; 12 bases line up with TRBD1. The sample was central memory CD4+ T cells from blood. This CDR3 is CASSSRDRGRRTEAFF. The CDR3 DNA follows: TGTGCCAGCAGCTCCCGGGACAGGGGGCGCCGGACTGAAGCTTTCTTT. Together with reference TRBV7-2 and TRBJ1-1, the CDR3 gives the full variable domain: GAGVSQSPSNKVTEKGKDVELRCDPISGHTALYWYRQSLGQGLEFLIYFQGNSAPDKSGLPSDRFSAERTGGSVSTLTIQRTQQEDSAVYLCASSSRDRGRRTEAFFGQGTRLTVV.